This T cell receptor beta chain is from a study of vaccination and CD4 T cells after COVID-19. Oncomine TCR Beta short-read sequencing was applied to DNA from cultured CD4+ T cells. MiXCR, applied by TCRdb to the PCR reads, yields one record per CDR3 protein. Found here are about 7,100 distinct CDR3 sequences, roughly 61% of them singletons; the top ten hold approximately 27%. There are 13 residues in the CDR3. V gave up 7 bases and J gave up 4 bases, with 8 bases separating them. Germline loops: CDR1 MNHNS, CDR2 SASEGT. This sample's treatment: 10-day PBMC culture with coronavirus spike peptide pools or control peptides (ViraFEST assay). Worth noting for this clonotype: What it binds is not known.

The sequenced material came from CD4+ T cells from blood, cultured in vitro. This TCR was sampled from a human donor who had recovered from COVID-19. The gene calls are TRBV6-1 and TRBJ1-6; no reliable D call. This CDR3 reads CASKGRYNSPLHF. DNA for the CDR3: TGTGCCAGCAAAGGCCGGTATAATTCACCCCTCCACTTT.